This T cell receptor (beta chain) was identified in a study of blood T cell repertoires in COVID-19. The CDR3 sequence is 17 residues long. With V trimmed by 6 bases and J by 5 bases, 15 bases remained unmatched. Looked up from germline, CDR1 is ENHRY and CDR2 is SYGVKD. TCRdb keeps only in-frame clones here, not all; method: immunoSEQ multiplex PCR. The sample records some 80,000 clones, roughly 82% being singletons. The genes are TRBV10-3 and TRBJ2-3; 9 nucleotides agree with TRBD2. Sequencing was carried out using peripheral blood. The sequence came from a woman of 80 years or more with active or convalescent COVID-19. The CDR3 region is CAIRDDIAGAEGDTQYF. DNA of the CDR3: TGTGCCATCAGGGATGACATAGCGGGGGCCGAGGGAGATACGCAGTATTTT.